What follows are 15 T cell receptor beta chains derived from one specimen sequenced in a study of blood T cell repertoires in COVID-19. Here immunoSEQ multiplex PCR was the method, and the copy in TCRdb shows in-frame clones only, minus some. The sample yields about 140,000 clones, just under 90% seen once. The source material was peripheral blood. The receptors here all came from a woman older than 75 with acute or convalescent COVID-19.

This rearrangement joins TRBV6-6 to TRBJ1-2; D perhaps matches TRBD1 (6 bases). V was trimmed by 5 bases and J by 4 bases, leaving 26 bases between them. The CDR3 has 18 residues. Germline-derived CDR1 and CDR2 are MNHNY and SVGAGI (reference sequence). The DNA of the CDR3 is TGTGCCAGCAGTCCTCCTCGGGGGGGCACCCTCGACCCCTATGGCTACACCTTC. It encodes CASSPPRGGTLDPYGYTF.

This chain uses TRBV5-1 with TRBJ2-2; 11 bases are shared with TRBD1. CDR3 length: 16 amino acids. With 5 bases clipped from V and 2 bases from J, the junction kept 5 bases outside the gene matches. Germline assignment: CDR1 SGHRS and CDR2 YFSETQ. CDR3 in DNA: TGCGCCAGCAGACCCGGGACAGGGGGAAACACCGGGGAGCTGTTTTTT. Translation gives CASRPGTGGNTGELFF. The full variable domain, rest sourced from reference TRBV5-1 and TRBJ2-2, is KAGVTQTPRYLIKTRGQQVTLSCSPISGHRSVSWYQQTPGQGLQFLFEYFSETQRNKGNFPGRFSGRQFSNSRSEMNVSTLELGDSALYLCASRPGTGGNTGELFFGEGSRLTVL.

The rearrangement uses TRBV9 and TRBJ1-6; TRBD1 aligns across 9 bases. With 3 bases clipped from V and 10 bases from J, the junction kept 8 bases outside the gene matches. The CDR3 is made up of 15 amino acids. Germline V gene data show CDR1 as SGDLS and CDR2 as YYNGEE. CDR3 in amino acids: CASSAQGQGGSPLHF. The CDR3 DNA reads TGTGCCAGCAGCGCCCAGGGACAGGGTGGCTCACCCCTCCACTTT.

The CDR3, as DNA: TGTGCCAGTACCATGCGAGCCAGGACAGCTAACTATGGCTACACCTTC. It codes for CASTMRARTANYGYTF. The V and J genes are TRBV19 and TRBJ1-2; D is possibly TRBD1 (6 bases). Deletions cut 7 bases from V and 0 bases from J, with 18 bases between. CDR1 and CDR2 (germline): LNHDA, SQIVND (reference sequence). This CDR3 region has 16 residues.

This chain connects TRBV9 to TRBJ2-7, with a possible D match to TRBD2 (6 bases). Germline V lookup: CDR1 SGDLS, CDR2 YYNGEE. The CDR3 spans 15 residues. V shed 4 bases and J shed 3 bases, with 17 bases lying between them. CDR3 sequence (DNA): TGTGCCAGCAGCCCCCACCTTGGGGGAGGCTACGAGCAGTACTTC. This codes for CASSPHLGGGYEQYF.

The CDR3 is CASSLNPGHTGELFF. DNA of the CDR3: TGTGCCAGCAGCCTTAACCCAGGGCACACCGGGGAGCTGTTTTTT. The chain recombines TRBV9 with TRBJ2-2; D possibly corresponds to TRBD1 (5 bases). Germline V gene lookup returns CDR1 SGDLS and CDR2 YYNGEE. Between the trimmed V and J ends, which lost 4 bases and 3 bases, there was a span of 13 bases. The CDR3 length is 15 residues.

The rearrangement uses TRBV15 and TRBJ1-1; 10 bases are a match to TRBD1. J lost 4 bases, V lost 1 base, and 9 bases had no gene match. Germline V lookup: CDR1 LNHNV, CDR2 YYDKDF (reference sequence). This CDR3 is built from 17 residues. The CDR3 loop is CATSRGGQGMGGTEAFF. The CDR3 nucleotides read TGTGCCACCAGCAGAGGGGGACAGGGGATGGGCGGCACTGAAGCTTTCTTT. Based on the CDR3 plus reference TRBV15 and TRBJ1-1, the full variable domain is DAMVIQNPRYQVTQFGKPVTLSCSQTLNHNVMYWYQQKSSQAPKLLFHYYDKDFNNEADTPDNFQSRRPNTSFCFLDIRSPGLGDTAMYLCATSRGGQGMGGTEAFFGQGTRLTVV.

V is TRBV7-9 and J is TRBJ1-1, with TRBD1 matching over 8 bases. There are 14 residues in the CDR3. V shed 5 bases, J shed 3 bases, and the junction held 5 bases outside the gene matches. Germline CDR1 and CDR2: SEHNR and FQNEAQ (reference sequence). The CDR3 spells CASSNPDRDTEAFF. The DNA of the CDR3 is TGTGCCAGCAGCAACCCGGACAGGGACACTGAAGCTTTCTTT.

The chain recombines TRBV9 with TRBJ2-7, with no clear D. This CDR3 has 16 amino acids. Germline assignment: CDR1 SGDLS and CDR2 YYNGEE. V was cut by 0 bases and J by 0 bases, with 13 bases left in between. The CDR3 nucleotides are TGTGCCAGCAGCGTAGGCCCCCCCCAGGCCTCCTACGAGCAGTACTTC. Its protein is CASSVGPPQASYEQYF.

The V gene is TRBV30, the J gene TRBJ1-2; D is unclear. Germline V gene lookup returns CDR1 GTSNPN and CDR2 SVGIG (reference sequence). This CDR3 is 13 amino acids long. The ends were cut back, 0 bases at V and 7 bases at J, with 12 bases in the middle. The DNA for the CDR3 is TGTGCCTGGAGTGTCTGGACTGGTGGTGGCTACACCTTC. It encodes CAWSVWTGGGYTF.

V and J are TRBV19 and TRBJ2-7; D call uncertain. Trimming took off 10 bases at V and 7 bases at J, with 20 bases between the two ends. The germline V gene has CDR1 LNHDA and CDR2 SQIVND (reference sequence). CDR3 size: 13 residues. The CDR3 nucleotides are TGTGCCACCCGGAGTGGCCCTTCTCGGGAGCAGTACTTC. Translated: CATRSGPSREQYF.

With regard to this clone: This same CDR3 is encoded by further DNA sequences in the sample. The chain couples TRBV5-1 to TRBJ1-1; perhaps TRBD1 as D (6 bases). V was pared by 3 bases and J by 0 bases, with 9 bases between. The CDR3 runs 14 residues. Germline lookup yields CDR1 SGHRS and CDR2 YFSETQ. The CDR3 DNA is TGCGCCAGCAGCTCGCAGGGGATGAACACTGAAGCTTTCTTT. Translating gives CASSSQGMNTEAFF.

The chain has TRBV29-1 and TRBJ2-6, with D unresolved. CDR3 length: 13 amino acids. V was cut by 3 bases and J by 0 bases, with 3 bases left in between. Per germline, CDR1 SQVTM and CDR2 ANQGSEA. The CDR3 sequence is CSVESSGANVLTF. The CDR3 bases are TGCAGCGTTGAGAGCTCTGGGGCCAACGTCCTGACTTTC. The entire variable domain, with the rest obtained from reference TRBV29-1 and TRBJ2-6, is as follows: SAVISQKPSRDICQRGTSLTIQCQVDSQVTMMFWYRQQPGQSLTLIATANQGSEATYESGFVIDKFPISRPNLTFSTLTVSNMSPEDSSIYLCSVESSGANVLTFGAGSRLTVL.

The J gene is TRBJ1-5, the V gene TRBV6-5; 7 bases fit TRBD1. The CDR3 is 15 amino acids. Unmatched junction bases numbered 10, after V lost 7 bases and J lost 4 bases. From germline, CDR1 is MNHEY and CDR2 SVGAGI. The chain's CDR3 is CASNRGWGSNQPQHF. The DNA for the CDR3 is TGTGCCAGCAACAGGGGTTGGGGTTCAAATCAGCCCCAGCATTTT.

CDR3 sequence reads: CASSMASGGSRSTDTQYF. CDR3 nucleotides: TGTGCCAGTAGTATGGCCAGCGGGGGGAGTCGGAGCACAGATACGCAGTATTTT. This rearrangement joins TRBV19 to TRBJ2-3, with 9 bases identical to TRBD2. CDR1 is LNHDA, CDR2 SQIVND, per germline (reference sequence). CDR3 size: 18 residues. V lost 3 bases and J lost 0; bases outside the gene matches: 10.